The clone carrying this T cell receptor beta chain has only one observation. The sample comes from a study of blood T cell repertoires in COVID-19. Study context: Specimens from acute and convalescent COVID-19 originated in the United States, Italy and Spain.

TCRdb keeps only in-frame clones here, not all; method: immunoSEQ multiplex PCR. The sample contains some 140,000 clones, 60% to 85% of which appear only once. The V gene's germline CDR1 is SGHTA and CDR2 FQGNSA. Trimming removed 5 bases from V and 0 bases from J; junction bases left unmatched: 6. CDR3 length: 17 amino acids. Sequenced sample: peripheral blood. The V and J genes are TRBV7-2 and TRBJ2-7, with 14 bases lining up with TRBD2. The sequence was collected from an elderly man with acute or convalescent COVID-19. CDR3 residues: CASSRTSGGPSSYEQYF. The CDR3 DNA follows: TGTGCCAGCAGCCGGACTAGCGGGGGGCCGAGCTCCTACGAGCAGTACTTC.